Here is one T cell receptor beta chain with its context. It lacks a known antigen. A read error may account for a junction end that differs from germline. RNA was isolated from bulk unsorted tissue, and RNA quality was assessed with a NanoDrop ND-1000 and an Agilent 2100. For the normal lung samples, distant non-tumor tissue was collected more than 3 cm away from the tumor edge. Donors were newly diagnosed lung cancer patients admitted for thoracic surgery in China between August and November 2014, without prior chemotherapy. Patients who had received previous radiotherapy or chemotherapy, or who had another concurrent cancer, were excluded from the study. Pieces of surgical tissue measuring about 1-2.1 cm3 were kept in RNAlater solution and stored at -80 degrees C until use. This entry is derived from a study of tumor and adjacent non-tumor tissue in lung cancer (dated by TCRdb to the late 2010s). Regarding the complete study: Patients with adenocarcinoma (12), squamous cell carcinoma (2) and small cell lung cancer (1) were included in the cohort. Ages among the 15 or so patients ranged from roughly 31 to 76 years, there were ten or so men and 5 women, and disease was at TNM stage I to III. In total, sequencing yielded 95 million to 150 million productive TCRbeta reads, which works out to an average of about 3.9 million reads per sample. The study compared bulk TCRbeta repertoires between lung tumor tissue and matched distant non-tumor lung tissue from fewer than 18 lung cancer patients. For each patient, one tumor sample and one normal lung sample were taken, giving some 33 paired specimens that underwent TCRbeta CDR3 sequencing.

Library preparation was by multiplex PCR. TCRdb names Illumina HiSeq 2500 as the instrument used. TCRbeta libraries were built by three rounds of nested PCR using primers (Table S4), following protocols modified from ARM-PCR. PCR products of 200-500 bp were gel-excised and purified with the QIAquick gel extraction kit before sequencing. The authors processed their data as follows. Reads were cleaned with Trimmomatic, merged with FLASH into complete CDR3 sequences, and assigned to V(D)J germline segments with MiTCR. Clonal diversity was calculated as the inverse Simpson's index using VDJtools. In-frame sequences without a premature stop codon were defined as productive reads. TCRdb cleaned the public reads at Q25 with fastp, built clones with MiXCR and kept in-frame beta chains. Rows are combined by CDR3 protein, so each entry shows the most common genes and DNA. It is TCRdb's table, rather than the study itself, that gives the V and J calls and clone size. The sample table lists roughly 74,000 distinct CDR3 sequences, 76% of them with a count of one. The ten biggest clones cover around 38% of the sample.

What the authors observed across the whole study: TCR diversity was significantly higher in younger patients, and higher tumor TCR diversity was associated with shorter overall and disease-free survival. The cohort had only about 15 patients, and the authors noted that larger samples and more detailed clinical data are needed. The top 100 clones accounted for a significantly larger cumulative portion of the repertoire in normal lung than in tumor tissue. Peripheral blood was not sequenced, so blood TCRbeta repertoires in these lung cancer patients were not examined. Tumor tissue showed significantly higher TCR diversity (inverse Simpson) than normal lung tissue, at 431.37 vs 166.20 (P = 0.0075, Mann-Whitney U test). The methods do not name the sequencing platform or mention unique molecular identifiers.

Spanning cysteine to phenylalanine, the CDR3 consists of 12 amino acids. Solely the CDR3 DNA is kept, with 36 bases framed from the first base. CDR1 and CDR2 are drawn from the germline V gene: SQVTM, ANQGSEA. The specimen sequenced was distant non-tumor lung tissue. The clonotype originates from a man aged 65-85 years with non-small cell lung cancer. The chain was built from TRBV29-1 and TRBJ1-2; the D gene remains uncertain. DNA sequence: TGCATCGTTTCGGACGACTCCTATGGCTACACCTTC. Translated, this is CIVSDDSYGYTF.